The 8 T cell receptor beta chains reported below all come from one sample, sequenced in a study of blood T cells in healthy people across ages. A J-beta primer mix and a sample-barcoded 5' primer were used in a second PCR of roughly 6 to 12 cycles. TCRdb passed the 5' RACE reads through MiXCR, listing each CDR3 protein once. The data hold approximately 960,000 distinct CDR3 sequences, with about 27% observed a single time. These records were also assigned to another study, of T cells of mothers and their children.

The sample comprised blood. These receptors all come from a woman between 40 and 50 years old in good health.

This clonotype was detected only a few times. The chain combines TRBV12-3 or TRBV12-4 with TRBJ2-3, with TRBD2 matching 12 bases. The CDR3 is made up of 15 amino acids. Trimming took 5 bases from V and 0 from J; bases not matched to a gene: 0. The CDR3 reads CASSTSGGSTDTQYF. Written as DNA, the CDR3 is TGTGCCAGCAGTACTAGCGGGGGGAGCACAGATACGCAGTATTTT.

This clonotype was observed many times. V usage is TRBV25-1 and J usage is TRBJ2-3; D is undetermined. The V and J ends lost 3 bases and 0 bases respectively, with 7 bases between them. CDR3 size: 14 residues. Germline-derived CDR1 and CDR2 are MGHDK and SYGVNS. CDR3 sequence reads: CASSDDTSTDTQYF. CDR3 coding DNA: TGTGCCAGCAGTGATGACACAAGCACAGATACGCAGTATTTT.

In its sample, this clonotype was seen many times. DNA for the CDR3: TGTGCCAGCAGTTTGACTCCCTCCTACGAGCAGTACTTC. It is translated as CASSLTPSYEQYF. The genes are TRBV5-5 and TRBJ2-7; D uncertain. Germline V lookup: CDR1 SGHKS, CDR2 YYEKEE (reference sequence). Trimming took off 5 bases at V and 0 bases at J, with 9 bases between the two ends. The CDR3 has 13 amino acids.

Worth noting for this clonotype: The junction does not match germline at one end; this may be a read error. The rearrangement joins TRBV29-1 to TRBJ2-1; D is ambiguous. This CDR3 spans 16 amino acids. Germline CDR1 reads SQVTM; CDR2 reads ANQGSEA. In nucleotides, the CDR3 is TGCCGCGTTGAAGATCCAGGCGCCCCCACCTACAATGAGCAGTTCTTC. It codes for CRVEDPGAPTYNEQFF.

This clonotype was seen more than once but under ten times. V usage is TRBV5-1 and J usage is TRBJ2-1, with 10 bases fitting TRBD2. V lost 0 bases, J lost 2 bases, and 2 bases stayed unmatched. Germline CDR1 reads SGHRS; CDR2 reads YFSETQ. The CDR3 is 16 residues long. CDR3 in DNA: TGCGCCAGCAGCTTGGATAGCGGGGGGACCTACAATGAGCAGTTCTTC. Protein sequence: CASSLDSGGTYNEQFF.

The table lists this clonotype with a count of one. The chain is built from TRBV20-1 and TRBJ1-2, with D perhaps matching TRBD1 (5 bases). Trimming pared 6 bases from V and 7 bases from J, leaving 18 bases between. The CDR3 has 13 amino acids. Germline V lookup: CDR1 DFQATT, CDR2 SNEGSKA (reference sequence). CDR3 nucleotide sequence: TGCAGTGCCTCCCCCATACGGGGCTCTGGCTACACCTTC. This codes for CSASPIRGSGYTF.

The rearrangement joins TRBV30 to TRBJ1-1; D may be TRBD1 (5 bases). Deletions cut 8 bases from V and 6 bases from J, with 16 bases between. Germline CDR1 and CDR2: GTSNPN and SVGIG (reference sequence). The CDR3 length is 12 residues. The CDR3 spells CARTDGAPEAFF. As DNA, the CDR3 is TGTGCCCGTACCGACGGGGCTCCTGAAGCTTTCTTT.

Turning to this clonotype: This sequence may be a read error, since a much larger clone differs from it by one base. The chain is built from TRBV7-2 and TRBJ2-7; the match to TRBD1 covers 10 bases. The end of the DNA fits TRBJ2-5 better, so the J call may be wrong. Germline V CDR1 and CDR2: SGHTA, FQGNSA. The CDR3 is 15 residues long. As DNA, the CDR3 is TGTGCCAGCGGCTTGGACAGGGGGTTGGCGAAGACCCAGTACTTC. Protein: CASGLDRGLAKTQYF.